The 31 T cell receptor beta chains listed next were all sequenced from one sample in a study of monozygotic twins with inflammatory bowel disease. TCRdb re-called the 5' RACE reads; one entry per CDR3 protein, DNA not given. The table for this sample gives approximately 210,000 distinct CDR3 sequences. The sequencing input was blood. The source is a human donor with ulcerative colitis or Crohn's disease, or a healthy co-twin of an affected twin (not recorded which).

CDR3 region: CASSPRGLSYNEQFF. The chain uses TRBV11-2 and TRBJ2-1; the D gene TCRdb calls, TRBD1, cannot be checked with no DNA. This CDR3 spans 15 amino acids. Germline V lookup: CDR1 SGHAT, CDR2 FQNNGV.

The J gene is TRBJ2-7, the V gene TRBV7-2; the TRBD1 assignment by TCRdb is unverifiable without DNA. Germline CDR1 is SGHTA and CDR2 is FQGNSA. The CDR3 is 14 residues long. CDR3 sequence reads: CASGGGPSSYEQYF.

The chain joins TRBV28 to TRBJ1-2. The germline V gene encodes CDR1 MDHEN and CDR2 SYDVKM. This CDR3 is built from 12 residues. The CDR3 loop is CASSVLHYGYTF.

This chain connects TRBV7-8 to TRBJ2-7; TCRdb indicates TRBD2, and absent DNA this call remains unverified. Looked up from germline, CDR1 is SGHVS and CDR2 is FQNEAQ. The CDR3 is 15 residues long. The CDR3 region is CASSSGTSGAGEQYF.

The chain couples TRBV6-1 to TRBJ1-6; TCRdb's D call, TRBD1, is unchecked because there is no DNA. The CDR3 runs 15 residues. CDR1 is MNHNS, CDR2 SASEGT, per germline. The CDR3 region is CASREYGWGSSPLHF.

The chain carries TRBV5-1 and TRBJ2-2; as DNA is missing, the TRBD1 call by TCRdb cannot be tested. CDR1 SGHRS and CDR2 YFSETQ come from the germline V gene. CDR3 length: 15 amino acids. Here the CDR3 reads CASSGGRANTGELFF.

V usage is TRBV7-2 and J usage is TRBJ2-1. The CDR3 covers 15 residues. Germline loops: CDR1 SGHTA, CDR2 FQGNSA. The CDR3: CASSFAGVSYNEQFF.

The CDR3 region is CASSYYGGTIPYEQYF. This rearrangement joins TRBV7-8 to TRBJ2-7; TCRdb reports TRBD1, a call that lacks DNA to check it against. The germline V gene has CDR1 SGHVS and CDR2 FQNEAQ. The CDR3 covers 16 residues.

This chain connects TRBV21-1 to TRBJ1-1. TRBV21-1 is annotated as a pseudogene. This CDR3 has 13 residues. The CDR3 region is CASSKGWDTEAFF.

V gene TRBV7-6 combines with J gene TRBJ2-3; the D call of TRBD2 rests on TCRdb alone, since no DNA is present to check it. There are 12 residues in the CDR3. The germline V gene has CDR1 SGHVS and CDR2 FNYEAQ. The CDR3 loop reads CASSPGGDTQYF. Combining the CDR3 with reference TRBV7-6 and TRBJ2-3 gives the whole variable domain GAGVSQSPRYKVTKRGQDVALRCDPISGHVSLYWYRQALGQGPEFLTYFNYEAQQDKSGLPNDRFSAERPEGSISTLTIQRTEQRDSAMYRCASSPGGDTQYFGPGTRLTVL.

This chain uses TRBV28 with TRBJ1-4. The germline gives CDR1 MDHEN, CDR2 SYDVKM. CDR3 size: 14 residues. The CDR3 reads CASRYPGFGEKLFF.

The genes are TRBV4-1 and TRBJ2-4; TCRdb's assignment of TRBD2 cannot be checked, as there is no DNA. The CDR3 has 16 residues. The germline V gene encodes CDR1 MGHRA and CDR2 YSYEKL. The CDR3 loop reads CASSRLAGDDKNIQYF.

V and J are TRBV6-5 and TRBJ2-5; the TCRdb D gene call, TRBD1, has no DNA to confirm it. The length of the CDR3 is 16 residues. Germline V gene data show CDR1 as MNHEY and CDR2 as SVGAGI. The CDR3: CASSYGLPGPQETQYF.

This chain uses TRBV29-1 with TRBJ1-1. Germline CDR1 SQVTM, CDR2 ANQGSEA. The CDR3 is made up of 11 amino acids. The CDR3 loop reads CSVWMNTEAFF.

This rearrangement joins TRBV12-3 or TRBV12-4 to TRBJ2-1; TCRdb lists TRBD2, though no DNA is available to test this call. The CDR3 is made up of 18 amino acids. This CDR3 reads CASSFRRLAGVGLSEQFF.

The chain recombines TRBV29-1 with TRBJ1-2; TCRdb returns TRBD1, unconfirmable since there is no DNA. The germline V gene encodes CDR1 SQVTM and CDR2 ANQGSEA. This CDR3 has 12 amino acids. This chain's CDR3 is CSAEAHTGGYTF.

The chain uses TRBV11-1 and TRBJ1-2. The length of the CDR3 is 18 residues. Germline CDR1 reads SGHAT; CDR2 reads FQDESV (reference sequence). CDR3 region: CASSLREGRTEPNYGYTF. Looking up the rest from reference TRBV11-1 and TRBJ1-2 gives the full variable domain: EAEVAQSPRYKITEKSQAVAFWCDPISGHATLYWYRQILGQGPELLVQFQDESVVDDSQLPKDRFSAERLKGVDSTLKIQPAELGDSAMYLCASSLREGRTEPNYGYTFGSGTRLTVV.

The chain recombines TRBV5-4 with TRBJ2-3; TCRdb's assignment of TRBD1 cannot be checked, as there is no DNA. The CDR3 sequence is 15 residues long. CDR1 SGHNT and CDR2 YYREEE come from the germline V gene (reference sequence). CDR3 sequence reads: CASSLYGAGKDTQYF.

The chain uses TRBV5-1 and TRBJ2-1; TCRdb designates TRBD1, a call that cannot be tested without DNA. There are 13 residues in the CDR3. CDR1 is SGHRS, CDR2 YFSETQ, per germline. Here the CDR3 reads CASSLQGFNEQFF.

V usage is TRBV5-1 and J usage is TRBJ2-7. This CDR3 has 20 residues. Germline-derived CDR1 and CDR2 are SGHRS and YFSETQ. The CDR3 here is CASSLPPMDFRSEMIYEQYF.

V is TRBV5-4 and J is TRBJ2-7; no DNA is available, so the TRBD2 call from TCRdb remains unchecked. Per the germline V gene, CDR1 is SGHNT and CDR2 is YYREEE (reference sequence). The CDR3 is 17 amino acids. The chain's CDR3 is CASSSSPGTSGSYEQYF.

CDR3 sequence: CASSPGSGYTF. This sequence joins TRBV12-3 or TRBV12-4 and TRBJ1-2; lacking DNA, the TRBD1 call made by TCRdb goes unchecked. The CDR3 runs 11 residues.

The chain joins TRBV5-1 to TRBJ1-4. Germline lookup yields CDR1 SGHRS and CDR2 YFSETQ. The CDR3 runs to 15 residues. The CDR3 sequence: CASSLRRGLNEKLFF. Looking up the rest from reference TRBV5-1 and TRBJ1-4 gives the full variable domain: KAGVTQTPRYLIKTRGQQVTLSCSPISGHRSVSWYQQTPGQGLQFLFEYFSETQRNKGNFPGRFSGRQFSNSRSEMNVSTLELGDSALYLCASSLRRGLNEKLFFGSGTQLSVL.

This chain links TRBV5-1 with TRBJ1-1; as DNA is missing, the TRBD1 call by TCRdb cannot be tested. Germline assignment: CDR1 SGHRS and CDR2 YFSETQ. CDR3 length: 14 residues. CDR3 loop: CASSLVAGASEAFF.

This chain joins TRBV5-6 and TRBJ1-2; TCRdb reports TRBD1, a call that lacks DNA to check it against. Germline lookup yields CDR1 SGHDT and CDR2 YYEEEE. The CDR3 totals 14 residues. The CDR3 spells CASSSGTGNYGYTF.

This sequence joins TRBV12-3 or TRBV12-4 and TRBJ2-3; absent DNA, TCRdb's TRBD1 call cannot be checked. The CDR3 contains 15 residues. This chain's CDR3 is CASSRTPGKADTQYF.

The chain is built from TRBV7-9 and TRBJ2-3; TCRdb reports TRBD2, a call that lacks DNA to check it against. The CDR3 totals 16 residues. Per the germline V gene, CDR1 is SEHNR and CDR2 is FQNEAQ (reference sequence). The CDR3 loop reads CASSSLAGGLQDTQYF.

This chain joins TRBV20-1 and TRBJ1-1; lacking DNA, the TRBD1 call made by TCRdb goes unchecked. The V gene's germline CDR1 is DFQATT and CDR2 SNEGSKA (reference sequence). This CDR3 region has 13 residues. This CDR3 reads CSARQNMNTEAFF.

This chain uses TRBV7-3 with TRBJ2-7; TCRdb selects TRBD1, and the lack of DNA leaves this call unchecked. The CDR3 loop spans 13 amino acids. Germline-derived CDR1 and CDR2 are SGHTA and FQGTGA. This chain's CDR3 is CASSLVPEHEQYF.

The chain carries TRBV19 and TRBJ1-5; as DNA is missing, the TRBD1 call by TCRdb cannot be tested. The CDR3 sequence is 14 residues long. Germline V gene sequence: CDR1 LNHDA, CDR2 SQIVND (reference sequence). This CDR3 reads CASSIWGGNQPQHF.

The rearrangement uses TRBV5-6 and TRBJ1-1. This CDR3 contains 16 residues. Germline-derived CDR1 and CDR2 are SGHDT and YYEEEE. The chain's CDR3 is CASSSAQRGRNTEAFF.